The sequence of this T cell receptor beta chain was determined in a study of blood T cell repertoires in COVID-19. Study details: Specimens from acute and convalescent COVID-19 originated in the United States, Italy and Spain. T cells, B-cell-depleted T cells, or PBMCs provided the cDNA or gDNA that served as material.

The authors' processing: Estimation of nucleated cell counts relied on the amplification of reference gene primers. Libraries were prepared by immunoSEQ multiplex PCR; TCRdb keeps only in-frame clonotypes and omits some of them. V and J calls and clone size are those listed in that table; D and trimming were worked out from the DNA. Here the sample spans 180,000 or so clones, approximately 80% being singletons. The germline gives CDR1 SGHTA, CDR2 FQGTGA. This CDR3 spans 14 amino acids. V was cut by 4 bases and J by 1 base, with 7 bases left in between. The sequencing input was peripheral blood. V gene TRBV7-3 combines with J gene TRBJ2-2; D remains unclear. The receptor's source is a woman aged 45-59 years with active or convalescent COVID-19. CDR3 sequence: CASSSNRNTGELFF. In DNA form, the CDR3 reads TGTGCCAGCAGCTCAAACAGGAACACCGGGGAGCTGTTTTTT. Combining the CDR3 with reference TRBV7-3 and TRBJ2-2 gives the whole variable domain GAGVSQTPSNKVTEKGKYVELRCDPISGHTALYWYRQSLGQGPEFLIYFQGTGAADDSGLPNDRFFAVRPEGSVSTLKIQRTERGDSAVYLCASSSNRNTGELFFGEGSRLTVL.